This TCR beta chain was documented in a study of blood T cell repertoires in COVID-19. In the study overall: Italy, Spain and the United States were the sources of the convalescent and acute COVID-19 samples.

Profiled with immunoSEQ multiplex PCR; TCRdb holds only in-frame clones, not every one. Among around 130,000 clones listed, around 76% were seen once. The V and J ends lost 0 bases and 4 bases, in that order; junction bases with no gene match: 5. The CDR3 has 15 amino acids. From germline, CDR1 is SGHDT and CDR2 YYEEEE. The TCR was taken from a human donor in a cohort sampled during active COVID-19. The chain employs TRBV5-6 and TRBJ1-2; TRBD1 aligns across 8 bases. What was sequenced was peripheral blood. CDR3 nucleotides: TGTGCCAGCAGCTTGGTTGGACAGGGCCTCTATGGCTACACCTTC. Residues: CASSLVGQGLYGYTF. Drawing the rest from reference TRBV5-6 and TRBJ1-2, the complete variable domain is DAGVTQSPTHLIKTRGQQVTLRCSPKSGHDTVSWYQQALGQGPQFIFQYYEEEERQRGNFPDRFSGHQFPNYSSELNVNALLLGDSALYLCASSLVGQGLYGYTFGSGTRLTVV.